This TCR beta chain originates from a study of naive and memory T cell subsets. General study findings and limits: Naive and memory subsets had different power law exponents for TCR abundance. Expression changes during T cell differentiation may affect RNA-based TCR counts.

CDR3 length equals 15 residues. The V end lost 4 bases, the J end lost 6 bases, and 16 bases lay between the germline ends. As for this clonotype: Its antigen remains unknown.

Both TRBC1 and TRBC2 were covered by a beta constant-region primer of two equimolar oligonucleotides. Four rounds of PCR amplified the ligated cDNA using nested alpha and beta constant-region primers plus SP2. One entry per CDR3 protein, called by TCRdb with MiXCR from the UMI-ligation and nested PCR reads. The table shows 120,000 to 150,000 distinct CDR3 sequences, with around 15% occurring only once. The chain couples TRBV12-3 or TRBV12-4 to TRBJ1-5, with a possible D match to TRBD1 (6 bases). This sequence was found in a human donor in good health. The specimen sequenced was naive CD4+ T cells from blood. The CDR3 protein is CASSSWAGGGQPQHF. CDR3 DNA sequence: TGTGCCAGCAGTTCTTGGGCGGGGGGCGGTCAGCCCCAGCATTTT.